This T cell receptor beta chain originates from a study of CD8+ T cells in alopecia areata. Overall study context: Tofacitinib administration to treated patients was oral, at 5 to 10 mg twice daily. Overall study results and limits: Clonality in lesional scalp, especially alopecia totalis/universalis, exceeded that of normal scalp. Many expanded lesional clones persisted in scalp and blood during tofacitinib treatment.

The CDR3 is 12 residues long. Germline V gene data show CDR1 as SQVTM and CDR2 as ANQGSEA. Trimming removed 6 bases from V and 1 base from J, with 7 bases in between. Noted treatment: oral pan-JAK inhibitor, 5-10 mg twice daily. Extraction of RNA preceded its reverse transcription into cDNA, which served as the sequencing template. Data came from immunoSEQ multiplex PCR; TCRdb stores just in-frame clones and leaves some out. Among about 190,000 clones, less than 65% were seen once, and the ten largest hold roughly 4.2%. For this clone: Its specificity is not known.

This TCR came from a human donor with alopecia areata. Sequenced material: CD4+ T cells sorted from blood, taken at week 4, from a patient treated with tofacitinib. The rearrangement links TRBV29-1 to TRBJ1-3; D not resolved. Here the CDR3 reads CSVVESGNTIYF. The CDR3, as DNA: TGCAGCGTCGTGGAATCTGGAAACACCATATATTTT.